The clone carrying this TCR beta chain was seen ten or more times. Its antigen remains unidentified. The entire patient cohort was treatment-naive prior to thyroid surgery. This sample was taken from a study of metastatic and nonmetastatic thyroid tumors. Overall study: Malignant thyroid and benign thyroid patients provided blood and tumor or nodule tissue whose repertoires were compared. Findings and caveats of the study: Significantly higher TCR beta diversity was reportedly seen in malignant thyroid tumors than benign nodules, in blood and tumor.

Authors' data handling: What underpinned the distant-metastasis classifier for papillary thyroid cancer was the set of CDR3 differences across clinicopathological groups. Using MiXCR, TCRdb re-called clones from the PCR reads. For this entry, the V and J calls and clone size follow TCRdb and not the study's own pipeline. The data contain over 45,000 clones, about 25% of them seen just once; the ten biggest clones take up around 3.5%. Germline loops: CDR1 MGHRA, CDR2 YSYEKL. The CDR3 is 17 amino acids. Trimming removed 4 bases from V and 2 bases from J, with 18 bases in between. The gene calls are TRBV4-1 and TRBJ2-1; D may match TRBD1 or TRBD2 (5 bases each). The sequence was collected from a male donor with papillary thyroid cancer or a benign thyroid nodule (not recorded which). Some clones in this sample may be carry-over from other donors' samples. The source material was blood. Here the CDR3 DNA reads TGCGCCAGCAGCCGAGAATCGACCTTGGGGGCCTACAATGAGCAGTTCTTC. Translated: CASSRESTLGAYNEQFF.